This is a list of T cell receptor beta chains from one sample in a study of shared clonotypes between healthy human individuals. Data came from immunoSEQ multiplex PCR; TCRdb stores just in-frame clones and leaves some out. The repertoire holds 2.3 million or so clones, approximately 93% seen once, with 0.39% in the top ten. The specimen was naive CD4+ T cells from PBMCs. The receptors stem from a man aged 18 to 29 in good health. Some clones in this sample may be carry-over from other donors' samples. CDR3s include the opening cysteine and the closing phenylalanine or tryptophan. The D gene is left open where the match is weak. Size values are once, few and many counts, or a class for expanded clones, and some rows have none.

V	size	D	J	length	DNA	CDR3
TRBV7-8	NA	TRBD1	TRBJ2-3	16	TGTGCCAGCAGCTTATTCGGGACAGGGGCAGCAGATACGCAGTATTTT	CASSLFGTGAADTQYF
TRBV14	NA	NA	TRBJ2-1	13	TGTGCCAGCAGCCAAGTCCAGGGCAATGAGCAGTTCTTC	CASSQVQGNEQFF
TRBV11-2	NA	TRBD1	TRBJ2-1	14	TGTGCCAGCAACGGACAGGGGTTCATGGATGAGCAGTTCTTC	CASNGQGFMDEQFF
TRBV4-2	NA	NA	TRBJ1-4	14	TGTGCCAGCAGCCAAGTGGAGGGTAATGAAAAACTGTTTTTT	CASSQVEGNEKLFF
TRBV27	NA	NA	TRBJ2-2	15	TGTGCCAGCAGTTCGTCCCTGAGAAACACCGGGGAGCTGTTTTTT	CASSSSLRNTGELFF
TRBV7-2	NA	NA	TRBJ1-5	13	TGTGCCAGCAGCACATGGGGGAATCAGCCCCAGCATTTT	CASSTWGNQPQHF
TRBV9	NA	NA	TRBJ2-7	15	TGTGCCAGCAGCTCCTTCCGCGGGACTGATTACGAGCAGTACTTC	CASSSFRGTDYEQYF
TRBV7-9	NA	NA	TRBJ1-4	13	TGTGCCAGCAGCTTTTCGCAGGGTGAAAAACTGTTTTTT	CASSFSQGEKLFF
TRBV7-9	NA	TRBD2	TRBJ2-7	15	TGTGCCATCCTCAAACTAGCGGGAGAAAACTACGAGCAGTACTTC	CAILKLAGENYEQYF
TRBV28	NA	TRBD2	TRBJ2-7	17	TGTGCCAGCAGTTTATGGTCTGCGGGAGTTTCTTCCTACGAGCAGTACTTC	CASSLWSAGVSSYEQYF
TRBV2	NA	NA	TRBJ2-3	14	TGTGCCAGCGTTAAAGCGGGCCTCACAGATACGCAGTATTTT	CASVKAGLTDTQYF
TRBV5-1	NA	NA	TRBJ1-2	13	TGCGCCAGCAGCTTGGCCGACGGCACGGGCTACACCTTC	CASSLADGTGYTF
TRBV7-2	NA	NA	TRBJ2-3	14	TGTGCCAGCAGCCTCGTGGGGCACACAGATACGCAGTATTTT	CASSLVGHTDTQYF
TRBV25-1	NA	TRBD1	TRBJ2-7	15	TGTGCCAGCAGTGAACCCGGACAGGGGGCCAACGAGCAGTACTTC	CASSEPGQGANEQYF
TRBV7-2	NA	NA	TRBJ1-1	13	TGTGCCAGCAGCTTTTACAGGGACCTTGAAGCTTTCTTT	CASSFYRDLEAFF
TRBV9	NA	TRBD2	TRBJ2-3	13	TGTGCCGCGAGTCAGGCTAGCGGAGATACGCAGTATTTT	CAASQASGDTQYF
TRBV2	NA	TRBD1	TRBJ1-4	14	TGTGCCAGCACGAGGGACAGGTTTAATGAAAAACTGTTTTTT	CASTRDRFNEKLFF
TRBV5-5	NA	TRBD2	TRBJ2-1	17	TGTGCCAGCAGCATGTCCCCTCTAGCGGGGATTTACAATGAGCAGTTCTTC	CASSMSPLAGIYNEQFF
TRBV28	once	NA	TRBJ2-1	15	TGTGCCAGCAGTCTCACTTTCCCGGGGCTTAATGAGCAGTTCTTC	CASSLTFPGLNEQFF
TRBV7-3	NA	NA	TRBJ2-6	15	TGTGCCAGCAGCGTAACAGGGTCTGGGGCCAACGTCCTGACTTTC	CASSVTGSGANVLTF
TRBV11-2	NA	TRBD2	TRBJ2-2	16	TGTGCCAGCAGGAATTGGCTAGCGGCGAACACCGGGGAGCTGTTTTTT	CASRNWLAANTGELFF
TRBV28	once	NA	TRBJ2-3	16	TGTGCCAGCAGGAGATTAAAGCAGATTCGCACAGATACGCAGTATTTT	CASRRLKQIRTDTQYF
TRBV5-1	few	NA	TRBJ1-1	14	TGCGCCAGCAGCTTGGGGACCGGTGGCACTGAAGCTTTCTTT	CASSLGTGGTEAFF
TRBV28	NA	NA	TRBJ1-5	16	TGTGCCAGCAGTCCGGGGGGGGTATCGGGCAATCAGCCCCAGCATTTT	CASSPGGVSGNQPQHF
TRBV7-9	once	TRBD2	TRBJ2-1	15	TGTGCCAGCAGCTTATGGGGCGGGAGTGGCGATGAGCAGTTCTTC	CASSLWGGSGDEQFF
TRBV28	NA	TRBD1	TRBJ1-4	15	TGTGCCAGCAGAACCCCACAGGGGGGGAATGAAAAACTGTTTTTT	CASRTPQGGNEKLFF
TRBV28	NA	NA	TRBJ2-7	12	TGTGCCAGCAGCACTAGGGCGGCCGAGCAGTACTTC	CASSTRAAEQYF